What follows are 18 T cell receptor beta chains derived from one specimen sequenced in a study of cytomegalovirus exposure and HLA in healthy donors. Assay: immunoSEQ multiplex PCR; the TCRdb copy retains only in-frame clones and omits some. The sample has about 120,000 clones; 80% to 90% are singletons. Sequencing input: PBMCs. Receptors originate from a young man in good health and CMV-seropositive.

CDR3 sequence reads: CASSPDRADQPQHF. Written as DNA, the CDR3 is TGTGCCAGCAGTCCGGACAGGGCTGATCAGCCCCAGCATTTT. V gene TRBV27 combines with J gene TRBJ1-5; TRBD1 agrees at 8 bases. Germline CDR1 MNHEY, CDR2 SMNVEV (reference sequence). The CDR3 consists of 14 residues. Trimming removed 5 bases from V and 5 bases from J; junction bases left unmatched: 5.

This chain joins TRBV2 and TRBJ1-1, with D possibly TRBD1 on 5 matching bases. CDR1 and CDR2 from the germline V gene are SNHLY and FYNNEI. There are 15 residues in the CDR3. V was cut by 7 bases and J by 2 bases, with 17 bases left in between. DNA for the CDR3: TGTGCCAGCATGAAAGGAATAGACAGTAACACTGAAGCTTTCTTT. It is translated as CASMKGIDSNTEAFF.

The J gene is TRBJ2-7, the V gene TRBV5-4; D is possibly TRBD1 (5 bases). CDR1 is SGHNT, CDR2 YYREEE, per germline (reference sequence). The CDR3 length is 13 residues. The V and J ends lost 1 base and 3 bases respectively, with 8 bases between them. CDR3 DNA: TGTGCCAGCAGCTTGACAGGCCTCTACGAGCAGTACTTC. Amino acids: CASSLTGLYEQYF.

This clone has ten or more counts. The chain has TRBV2 and TRBJ1-5, with D uncertain. With 4 bases removed from V and 2 bases from J, the gap between germline ends came to 15 bases. CDR1 is SNHLY, CDR2 FYNNEI, per germline. The CDR3 totals 16 residues. In nucleotides, the CDR3 is TGTGCCAGCAGTGGGGAGGCAAGGGCAGGCAATCAGCCCCAGCATTTT. This sequence encodes CASSGEARAGNQPQHF.

The J gene is TRBJ1-2, the V gene TRBV2; possible D gene TRBD1, 5 bases. Germline CDR1 and CDR2: SNHLY and FYNNEI. Trimming left V 3 bases short and J 7 bases short, with 12 bases between. This CDR3 region has 13 residues. CDR3 coding DNA: TGTGCCAGCAGTGACCGGGGGGATGGTGGCTACACCTTC. Translated: CASSDRGDGGYTF. The full variable domain, with the rest looked up from reference TRBV2 and TRBJ1-2, is EPEVTQTPSHQVTQMGQEVILRCVPISNHLYFYWYRQILGQKVEFLVSFYNNEISEKSEIFDDQFSVERPDGSNFTLKIRSTKLEDSAMYFCASSDRGDGGYTFGSGTRLTVV.

The chain carries TRBV4-2 and TRBJ2-5; the D is unclear. Germline loops: CDR1 LGHNA, CDR2 YNFKEQ. CDR3 length: 11 residues. V lost 7 bases, J lost 2 bases, and 5 bases lay in between. The CDR3 sequence: CASILQETQYF. In DNA form, the CDR3 reads TGTGCCAGCATCCTTCAAGAGACCCAGTACTTC.

The genes are TRBV2 and TRBJ2-7; no reliable D call. The germline gives CDR1 SNHLY, CDR2 FYNNEI. Trimming pared 4 bases from V and 1 base from J, leaving 5 bases between. The CDR3 length is 12 residues. The CDR3 spells CASSVQSYEQYF. The CDR3 coding sequence is TGTGCCAGCAGTGTTCAGTCCTACGAGCAGTACTTC. Variable domain in full (rest from reference TRBV2 and TRBJ2-7): EPEVTQTPSHQVTQMGQEVILRCVPISNHLYFYWYRQILGQKVEFLVSFYNNEISEKSEIFDDQFSVERPDGSNFTLKIRSTKLEDSAMYFCASSVQSYEQYFGPGTRLTVT.

This sequence joins TRBV4-3 and TRBJ1-1; 7 bases align to TRBD1. The CDR3 contains 15 residues. Germline loops: CDR1 LGHNA, CDR2 YSLEER. V gave up 1 base and J gave up 4 bases; unmatched junction bases: 6. CDR3 bases: TGCGCCAGCAGCCAAGCCTCCAGGGGGATCACTGAAGCTTTCTTT. It codes for CASSQASRGITEAFF.

The chain employs TRBV4-2 and TRBJ1-1; D perhaps matches TRBD1 (5 bases). The germline CDR1 and CDR2 sequences are LGHNA and YNFKEQ. This CDR3 is 17 amino acids long. V lost 3 bases, J lost 3 bases, and 20 bases lay in between. This CDR3 is CASSQAASGFLDTEAFF. The DNA for the CDR3 is TGTGCCAGCAGCCAGGCGGCTTCAGGGTTTTTGGACACTGAAGCTTTCTTT.

This sequence joins TRBV9 and TRBJ1-2; the D gene is possibly TRBD1 (5 bases). Trimming cost V 0 bases and J 6 bases, with 18 bases left between them. This CDR3 contains 16 residues. Germline V gene sequence: CDR1 SGDLS, CDR2 YYNGEE. The CDR3 region is CASSVDLGQGGHGYTF. The CDR3 DNA sequence: TGTGCCAGCAGCGTAGATCTGGGTCAGGGAGGACATGGCTACACCTTC.

The genes are TRBV2 and TRBJ1-4; tentative D call: TRBD1 (5 bases). The CDR3 loop spans 15 amino acids. The germline V and J ends were trimmed by 3 bases and 2 bases, with 10 bases remaining between them. The germline V gene encodes CDR1 SNHLY and CDR2 FYNNEI. CDR3 region: CASSDGGGTNEKLFF. CDR3 nucleotide sequence: TGTGCCAGCAGTGATGGGGGAGGGACTAATGAAAAACTGTTTTTT.

The chain has TRBV5-4 and TRBJ1-4; 10 bases are a match to TRBD1. The CDR3 has 15 residues. Trimming removed 4 bases from V and 7 bases from J; junction bases left unmatched: 7. CDR1 and CDR2 (germline): SGHNT, YYREEE (reference sequence). CDR3 in amino acids: CASSLRQGAGEKLFF. The CDR3 DNA is TGTGCCAGCAGCCTCCGACAGGGGGCAGGTGAAAAACTGTTTTTT.

The chain carries TRBV2 and TRBJ1-6; the D is unclear. The V and J ends lost 7 bases and 7 bases respectively, with 14 bases between them. The CDR3 is made up of 14 amino acids. Looked up from germline, CDR1 is SNHLY and CDR2 is FYNNEI. The CDR3 nucleotides read TGTGCCAGCACCCCCTGGAGAGTGAATTCACCCCTCCACTTT. This sequence encodes CASTPWRVNSPLHF. The variable domain in full, completed from reference TRBV2 and TRBJ1-6, reads EPEVTQTPSHQVTQMGQEVILRCVPISNHLYFYWYRQILGQKVEFLVSFYNNEISEKSEIFDDQFSVERPDGSNFTLKIRSTKLEDSAMYFCASTPWRVNSPLHFGNGTRLTVT.

The chain has TRBV4-1 and TRBJ2-5, with 7 bases fitting TRBD1. Germline CDR1 and CDR2: MGHRA and YSYEKL. The length of the CDR3 is 14 residues. The trim removed 2 bases at V and 1 base at J, leaving 1 base unmatched. For the CDR3, the DNA is TGCGCCAGCAGCCAAAACAGGGGCCAAGAGACCCAGTACTTC. This codes for CASSQNRGQETQYF.

This chain connects TRBV7-9 to TRBJ2-2; possibly TRBD1 for D (6 bases). Germline V gene lookup returns CDR1 SEHNR and CDR2 FQNEAQ (reference sequence). The CDR3 spans 14 residues. Between the trimmed V and J ends, which lost 5 bases and 2 bases, there was a span of 9 bases. As DNA, the CDR3 is TGTGCCAGCAGCCTGACAGGAAACACCGGGGAGCTGTTTTTT. Protein: CASSLTGNTGELFF.

This chain uses TRBV2 with TRBJ1-4, with D perhaps TRBD1 (5 bases). Germline V CDR1 and CDR2: SNHLY, FYNNEI. The CDR3 is 14 residues long. Trimming shortened V by 9 bases and J by 5 bases, and 16 bases separated the two germline ends. CDR3 bases: TGTGCCAGTTGCCTGGGGGGGATAAATGAAAAACTGTTTTTT. Protein: CASCLGGINEKLFF.

This clone is a singleton in its sample. The chain couples TRBV19 to TRBJ1-2, with unresolved D. V lost 5 bases and J 3 bases, leaving 10 bases between the germline ends. Germline loops: CDR1 LNHDA, CDR2 SQIVND (reference sequence). This CDR3 contains 13 residues. Written as DNA, the CDR3 is TGTGCCAGTAGTGAGGGAAAGCACTATGGCTACACCTTC. Encoded protein: CASSEGKHYGYTF.

The chain combines TRBV19 with TRBJ1-6, with D perhaps TRBD1 (6 bases). V was trimmed by 7 bases and J by 5 bases, leaving 15 bases between them. Per the germline V gene, CDR1 is LNHDA and CDR2 is SQIVND (reference sequence). The CDR3 runs to 15 residues. This chain's CDR3 is CASTLGTRDNSPLHF. For the CDR3, the DNA is TGTGCCAGTACCCTCGGGACACGGGATAATTCACCCCTCCACTTT.